The subject of this entry is one T cell receptor beta chain. The clone's antigen remains unknown. No base quality values were provided; no much bigger clone lies one nucleotide off. The trial excluded patients who had a history of autoimmune disease or who were on systemic immunosuppression. Peripheral blood for TCR sequencing was drawn from every dose cohort at baseline, at cycle 4 day 1 and at cycle 7 day 1. Samples came from an open-label, multicenter, first-in-human phase I dose-escalation trial of ivuxolimab. Adults with locally advanced or metastatic melanoma, renal cell, hepatocellular, or head and neck squamous cell carcinoma were enrolled in the trial. Before TCR sequencing, CD4+ T cells and CD8+ T cells were sorted from peripheral blood as separate populations. These data belong to a study of OX40 agonist ivuxolimab in advanced cancers. Background for the entire study: Ivuxolimab, which targeted the costimulatory receptor OX40 (CD134), was an agonistic, fully human IgG2 monoclonal antibody. In the dose-escalation cohort, around four fifths of patients were male, and the mean age was around 60 years, with a range of roughly 20 to 80. Patients were allowed to have had prior anti-PD-1, anti-PD-L1 or anti-CTLA-4 therapy, and 40% of the dose-escalation patients had previously received checkpoint inhibitors. Intravenous ivuxolimab was administered to patients every 2 weeks at six dose levels: 0.01, 0.1, 0.3, 1.5, 3 and 10 mg/kg. Three dose-escalation patients achieved partial responses, one with hepatocellular carcinoma and two with cutaneous melanoma. Of the 52 patients in dose escalation, some 20 had hepatocellular carcinoma, some 15 had melanoma, 9 had renal cell carcinoma and 9 had head and neck cancer. The paper describes the monotherapy dose-escalation part (N of about 47 patients) of the phase I trial of ivuxolimab. Peripheral TCRbeta sequencing aimed to test whether ivuxolimab altered TCR sequence diversity and caused clonal T-cell expansion.

For sequencing of the TCRbeta CDR3 region, genomic DNA was extracted from the sorted cells. The immunoSEQ Assay was used to sequence the TCRbeta CDR3 regions. As stored in TCRdb, this immuneACCESS dataset retains in-frame rearrangements with V and J assigned. A fraction of the clones does not appear; measured against another copy, unresolved V genes explain less than half of the discrepancy, and the remainder lacks a known reason. This sample holds 74,000 or so clones; 90% were observed only once. The ten largest clones represent less than 2% of the sample. Sequences ENHRY (CDR1) and SYGVKD (CDR2) are obtained from the germline V gene. Counted from cysteine to phenylalanine, this CDR3 has 13 amino acids. CDR3 DNA is the only sequence kept; it has 39 bases, read in frame from the first base. V and J lose 3 bases and 5 bases, and a span of 10 bases separates them. Overall study results and their limits: Antigen specificity was not determined for the clonally expanded peripheral T cells. In partial responders in the 0.1-3.0 mg/kg groups, normalized peripheral clonal expansion was found to be among the lowest, especially among CD8+ T cells. At doses from 0.1 to 3.0 mg/kg, clonal expansion was seen in both CD4+ and CD8+ blood T cells between baseline and week 6. On average, CD8+ T cells showed more expanded clones than CD4+ T cells after ivuxolimab. Low levels of normalized T-cell clonal expansion were also seen in some patients who did not respond.

This specimen was CD4+ or CD8+ T cells sorted from blood, taken in a trial of the OX40 agonist ivuxolimab. The TCR comes from an adult with an advanced solid tumor such as melanoma, head and neck, liver or kidney cancer. The V gene is TRBV10-3 and the J gene is TRBJ2-5; a tentative D match to TRBD1 spans 6 bases. The nucleotide sequence is TGTGCCATCAGTGACAGGGGTGGGGAGACCCAGTACTTC. This translates into CAISDRGGETQYF.